This T cell receptor beta chain was recorded in a study of blood T cell repertoires in COVID-19 (dated by TCRdb to the early 2020s). A note on the overall study: Collaborator samples came from the United States, Italy and Spain and covered acute and convalescent phases of COVID-19. The material from the prospective study consisted of cDNA or gDNA derived from T cells, B-cell-depleted T cells, or PBMCs. Deeply sampled blood TCRbeta repertoires from subjects exposed to, actively infected with, or recovered from COVID-19 were included in the dataset. A freely available public database, intended as a resource for researchers studying the immune response to SARS-CoV-2, is where the repertoires were released. The samples were drawn from the first 160 participants of the ongoing ImmuneRACE study and from more than 1,000 subjects provided by 6 global collaborators. The sample metadata nearly always contained a de-identified subject ID, COVID-19 status, age in years and sex. HLA class I and class II types, where available, came from metadata supplied by the sample provider rather than from assay-based typing.

Collaborating institutions collected whole blood in K2EDTA tubes following their own protocols. For TCRbeta analysis, collaborators shipped samples as frozen whole blood, isolated PBMCs, or DNA extracted from either of those sample types. Overall study results and their limits: Clinical and demographic metadata were provided uncurated, with the amount varying by source and participant.

TCRbeta CDR3 regions were amplified from genomic DNA by means of the immunoSEQ Assay, a bias-controlled multiplex PCR. In the paper's pipeline: The number of nucleated cells in each sample was estimated from the amplification of reference gene primers within the assay. Sequence reads were collapsed and filtered to measure the absolute abundance of every unique TCRbeta CDR3 rearrangement. Productive Simpson clonality was computed per sample as the square root of Simpson's diversity index over productive rearrangements. This is the immuneACCESS table as TCRdb keeps it, with only in-frame sequences that have V and J called. A part of the clones is gone; compared with another copy, unresolved V genes explain less than half, and the rest is unexplained. That table supplies the V and J calls and clone size; D and trimming were determined from the DNA. This sample is represented by about 170,000 clones; 84% of them were singletons. 11% of the sample rests with the top ten.

This clone was detected ten times or more. Its target antigen remains unknown. Base quality data are lacking; no much larger clone is found one base away. This sequence was found in a man between 70 and 80 years old with active or convalescent COVID-19. Sequenced: peripheral blood.

The DNA sequence follows: TGTGCCAGCAGTCTACGGGACGCGGGATCTGGAAACACCATATATTTT. Its protein product is CASSLRDAGSGNTIYF. The chain links TRBV2 with TRBJ1-3; the D gene is perhaps TRBD1, from 5 matching bases. V was cut back by 5 bases and J by 1 base, leaving a gap of 15 bases between them. Taken from cysteine to phenylalanine, the CDR3 has 16 residues. Only the CDR3 DNA is retained, 48 bases long and in frame from the first base. CDR1 and CDR2 are read off the germline V gene as SNHLY and FYNNEI.